Included here is one T cell receptor beta chain sequence, with context. The antigen is undetermined. The junction does not match germline at one end; this may be a read error. The data were produced by immunoSEQ multiplex PCR, yet TCRdb's version contains in-frame clones alone and is incomplete. The repertoire includes 100,000 to 120,000 clones, roughly 90% of them detected once, and 2% to 2.5% sits in the top ten. The entry originates in a study of T cell responses to AZD1222 COVID-19 vaccine. Study-level points and caveats: Just five to seven people given AZD1222 tested seropositive at baseline. Only after the peak T cell response were repertoires sampled. Targeting of unmutated variant regions was reportedly seen in nearly half of spike-specific TCRs.

Second-dose intervals of approximately 4 or approximately 12 weeks were pooled. The TCR comes from an adult who received the AZD1222 COVID-19 vaccine. The input for sequencing was peripheral blood, taken 28 days after the second AZD1222 dose.

Here the CDR3 DNA reads TGTGCTAGCAGCTTATACGGAAACAGCGGGGAGACCCAGTACTTC. It specifies CASSLYGNSGETQYF. J is TRBJ2-5 and V is TRBV7-7; weak D call: TRBD2 (6 bases). The CDR3 length is 15 residues. CDR1 SSHAT and CDR2 FNYEAQ come from the germline V gene (reference sequence).